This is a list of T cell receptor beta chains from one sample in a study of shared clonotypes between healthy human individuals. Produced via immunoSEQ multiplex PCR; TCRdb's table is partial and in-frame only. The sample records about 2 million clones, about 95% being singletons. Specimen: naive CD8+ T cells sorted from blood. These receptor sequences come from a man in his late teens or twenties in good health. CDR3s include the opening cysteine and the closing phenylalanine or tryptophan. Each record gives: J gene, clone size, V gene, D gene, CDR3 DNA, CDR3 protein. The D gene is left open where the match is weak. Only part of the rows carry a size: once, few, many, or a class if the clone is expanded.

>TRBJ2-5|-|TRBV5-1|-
TGCGCCAGCAGCTGGGACTTGGTAGGCGGGGAGACCCAGTACTTC
CASSWDLVGGETQYF
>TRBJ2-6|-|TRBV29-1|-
TGCAGCGTTGATGGCTGGGTCTCCGGGGCCAACGTCCTGACTTTC
CSVDGWVSGANVLTF
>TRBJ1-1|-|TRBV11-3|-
TGTGCCAGCAGCTTAGGTCCGAACACTGAAGCTTTCTTT
CASSLGPNTEAFF
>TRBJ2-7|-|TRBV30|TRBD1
TGTGCCTGGAGTGTGGGACAGGGGGAAAACGAGCAGTACTTC
CAWSVGQGENEQYF
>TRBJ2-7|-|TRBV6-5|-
TGTGCCAGCAGTTACTCGCAGGGTCCCCTCTCCTACGAGCAGTACTTC
CASSYSQGPLSYEQYF
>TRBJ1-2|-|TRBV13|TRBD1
TGTGCCAGCAGCTCTCAGGGGGCTGCCGGCTACACCTTC
CASSSQGAAGYTF
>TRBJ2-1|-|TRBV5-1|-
TGCGCCAGCAGCTTAGATATAGGGATAAGCTCCTACAATGAGCAGTTCTTC
CASSLDIGISSYNEQFF
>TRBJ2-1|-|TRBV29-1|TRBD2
TGCAGCGTTGAATCCCTAGGACTAGCGGGGCCGGAGCAGTTCTTC
CSVESLGLAGPEQFF
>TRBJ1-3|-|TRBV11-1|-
TGTGCCAGCAGCTCCTGGACAGCCCTCGGGAACACCATATATTTT
CASSSWTALGNTIYF
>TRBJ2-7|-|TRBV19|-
TGTGCCAGTAGTGCAGCCACGGGCTACGAGCAGTACTTC
CASSAATGYEQYF
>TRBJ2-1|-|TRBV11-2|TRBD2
TGTGCCAGCAGTTTTAGTTGGCTAGCGGGAGGCAGCTCCTACAATGAGCAGTTCTTC
CASSFSWLAGGSSYNEQFF
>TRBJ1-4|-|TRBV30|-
TGTGCCTGGAGTGTAACGGGTGAAAAACTGTTTTTT
CAWSVTGEKLFF
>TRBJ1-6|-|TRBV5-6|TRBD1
TGTGCCAGCAGCATCTGGACAGGGTTGACTTCACCCCTCCACTTT
CASSIWTGLTSPLHF
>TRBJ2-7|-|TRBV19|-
TGTGCCAGTGCGGGTAGCTCCTACGAGCAGTACTTC
CASAGSSYEQYF
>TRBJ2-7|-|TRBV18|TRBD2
TGTGCCAGCTCACCTGCAGGGGTAACTAGCGGACCAACCTACGAGCAGTACTTC
CASSPAGVTSGPTYEQYF
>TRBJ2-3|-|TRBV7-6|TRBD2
TGTGCCAGCAGCTTAGAACTAGCGGGAGTGTATACGCAGTATTTT
CASSLELAGVYTQYF
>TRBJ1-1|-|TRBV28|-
TGTGCCAGCTGTCCCCTGGTGAGGACGGACACTGAAGCTTTCTTT
CASCPLVRTDTEAFF
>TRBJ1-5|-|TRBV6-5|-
TGTGCCAGCAGTGGGGGGGGGATGGATCAGCCCCAGCATTTT
CASSGGGMDQPQHF
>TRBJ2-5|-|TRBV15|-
TGTGCCACCAGGGAGGGGGAGTGGGCCGAAGAGACCCAGTACTTC
CATREGEWAEETQYF
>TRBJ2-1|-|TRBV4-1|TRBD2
TGCGCCAGCAGCCAAGGAGCGGGGTCCTACAATGAGCAGTTCTTC
CASSQGAGSYNEQFF
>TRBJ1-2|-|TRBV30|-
TGTGCCTGGAGTGGCTCGGGGGATGACTATCTCTATGGCTACACCTTC
CAWSGSGDDYLYGYTF
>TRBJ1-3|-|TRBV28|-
TGTGCCAGCAGTTTATGGACGGACTCTGGAAACACCATATATTTT
CASSLWTDSGNTIYF
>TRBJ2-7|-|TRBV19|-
TGTGCCAGTAGTATGACTAGTACAGCCTACGAGCAGTACTTC
CASSMTSTAYEQYF
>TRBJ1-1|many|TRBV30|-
TGTGCCTGGAGTGAGGGGGATACTGAAGCTTTCTTT
CAWSEGDTEAFF
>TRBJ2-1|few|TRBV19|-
TGTGCCAGTAGTATCACCCAACAAGGCTACAATGAGCAGTTCTTC
CASSITQQGYNEQFF
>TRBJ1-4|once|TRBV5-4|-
TGTGCCAGCAGCTTGTTGGCGGGGGAGGGTGAAAAACTGTTTTTT
CASSLLAGEGEKLFF
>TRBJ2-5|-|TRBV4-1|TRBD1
TGCGCCAGCAGCCAAAGACAGGGCCCTGAGACCCAGTACTTC
CASSQRQGPETQYF
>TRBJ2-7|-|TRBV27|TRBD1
TGTGCCAGCAGTCCCGTGCGGGGACAGGGGGCCTACGAGCAGTACTTC
CASSPVRGQGAYEQYF
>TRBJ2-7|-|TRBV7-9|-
TGTGCCAGCAGCGTAACGGACGGGACCTACGAGCAGTACTTC
CASSVTDGTYEQYF
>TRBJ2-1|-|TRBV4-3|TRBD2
TGCGCCAGCAGCCAAGAGTGGGAGGGCACAGCCCATGAGCAGTTCTTC
CASSQEWEGTAHEQFF
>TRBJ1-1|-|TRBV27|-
TGTGCCAGCAGTCCCGTGATAGTGTCGGGGGTAGGCACTGAAGCTTTCTTT
CASSPVIVSGVGTEAFF
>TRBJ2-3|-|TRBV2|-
TGTGCCAGCAGTGATTCTGTTTCAGATACGCAGTATTTT
CASSDSVSDTQYF
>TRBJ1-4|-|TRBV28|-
TGTGCCAGCAGTCCTGGGACGGGAATTGAAAAACTGTTTTTT
CASSPGTGIEKLFF
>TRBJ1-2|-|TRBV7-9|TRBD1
TGTGCCAGCAGCGAAAATAAGGGGACAGATCAATTTAACTATGGCTACACCTTC
CASSENKGTDQFNYGYTF
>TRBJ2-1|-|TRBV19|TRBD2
TGTGCCACGGGAGGGACGACCTACAATGAGCAGTTCTTC
CATGGTTYNEQFF
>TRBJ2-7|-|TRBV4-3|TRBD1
TGCGCCAGCAGCCAAACCGGGACAGGGCTGTACGAGCAGTACTTC
CASSQTGTGLYEQYF
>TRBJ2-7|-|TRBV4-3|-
TGCGCCAGCAGCCTAACCGGGACCGGAACCTACGAGCAGTACTTC
CASSLTGTGTYEQYF
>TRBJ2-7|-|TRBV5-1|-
TGCGCCAGCAGCTTGGGCTTTCAGCCCAACTACGAGCAGTACTTC
CASSLGFQPNYEQYF
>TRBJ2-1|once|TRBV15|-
TGTGCCATCCAAGAGGAGGGTACCCGCAATGAGCAGTTCTTC
CAIQEEGTRNEQFF
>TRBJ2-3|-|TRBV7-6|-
TGTGCCAGCAGCTTAGCTGGTGAGACCTATACGCAGTATTTT
CASSLAGETYTQYF
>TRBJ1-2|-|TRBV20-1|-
TGCAGTGCTAGGAATGGCTACACCTTC
CSARNGYTF